Listed here are 14 T cell receptor beta chains from one sample, sequenced in a study of blood T cell dynamics during melanoma immunotherapy (dated by TCRdb to the early 2020s). The time point label corresponds to: pre-treatment baseline. The protocol used for the library was the immunoSEQ multiplex PCR assay. This is the immuneACCESS table as TCRdb keeps it, with only in-frame sequences that have V and J called. A part of the clones is gone; compared with another copy, unresolved V genes explain less than half, and the rest is unexplained. For this sample there are about 6,700 clones; roughly 88% appear just once. The ten top clones hold 36% of the sample. This material consisted of blood, taken from a patient treated with checkpoint blockade. Source of these receptors: a human donor with melanoma. Some clones in this sample may be carry-over from other donors' samples.

The chain combines TRBV7-2 with TRBJ1-6; a weak D match, TRBD1 (6 bases). V dropped 5 bases and J dropped 7 bases, with 9 bases sitting between them. Germline CDR1 reads SGHTA; CDR2 reads FQGNSA. The CDR3 loop spans 13 amino acids. CDR3: CASSTGQNSPLHF. The CDR3 DNA sequence: TGTGCCAGCAGCACCGGACAGAATTCACCCCTCCACTTT.

This clone was observed a handful of times. The chain's CDR3 is CASSLLNQPQHF. The CDR3 DNA follows: TGTGCCAGTAGCCTGTTAAATCAGCCCCAGCATTTT. The chain is built from TRBV19 and TRBJ1-5; D call uncertain. Germline V lookup: CDR1 LNHDA, CDR2 SQIVND (reference sequence). There are 12 residues in the CDR3. Trimming removed 6 bases at V and 4 bases at J, with 7 bases between.

This clone is a singleton in its sample. The J gene is TRBJ1-3, the V gene TRBV7-2; D possibly corresponds to TRBD1 (5 bases). V dropped 1 base and J dropped 8 bases, with 9 bases sitting between them. The V gene's germline CDR1 is SGHTA and CDR2 FQGNSA. The CDR3 totals 13 residues. CDR3 loop: CASSLGQGDTIYF. The CDR3 DNA reads as TGTGCCAGCAGCTTAGGGCAGGGTGACACCATATATTTT. The full variable domain, completed using reference TRBV7-2 and TRBJ1-3, is GAGVSQSPSNKVTEKGKDVELRCDPISGHTALYWYRQSLGQGLEFLIYFQGNSAPDKSGLPSDRFSAERTGGSVSTLTIQRTQQEDSAVYLCASSLGQGDTIYFGEGSWLTVV.

J is TRBJ1-4 and V is TRBV5-8, with a tentative D call TRBD1 (5 bases). CDR3 size: 15 residues. Germline CDR1 reads SGHTS; CDR2 reads YDEGEE. The ends were cut back, 1 base at V and 8 bases at J, with 15 bases in the middle. CDR3 amino acids: CASSLLEGLREKLFF. The CDR3 DNA is TGTGCCAGCAGCTTGCTGGAGGGGCTGCGAGAAAAACTGTTTTTT.

The chain links TRBV27 to TRBJ2-1; D remains unclear. CDR1 and CDR2 from the germline V gene are MNHEY and SMNVEV (reference sequence). There are 12 residues in the CDR3. The V gene lost 2 bases and the J gene lost 9 bases, with 8 bases spanning the gap. CDR3 sequence: CASSLGEGEQFF. For the CDR3, the DNA is TGTGCCAGCAGTTTAGGGGAAGGTGAGCAGTTCTTC.

V and J are TRBV30 and TRBJ2-7, with D perhaps TRBD1 (6 bases). The CDR3 extends over 16 amino acids. With 2 bases removed from V and 0 bases from J, the gap between germline ends came to 17 bases. The germline gives CDR1 GTSNPN, CDR2 SVGIG (reference sequence). In nucleotides, the CDR3 is TGTGCCTGGAGTCCACTACGTACAGGGAACTCCTACGAGCAGTACTTC. It is translated as CAWSPLRTGNSYEQYF.

This sequence joins TRBV5-1 and TRBJ1-1, with D possibly being TRBD1 (5 bases). Trimming stripped 4 bases from V and 1 base from J, with 14 bases between. The CDR3 covers 15 residues. Germline values: CDR1 SGHRS, CDR2 YFSETQ. The CDR3: CASSPEDGGNTEAFF. CDR3 in DNA: TGCGCCAGCAGCCCAGAGGACGGGGGGAACACTGAAGCTTTCTTT.

The CDR3: CASSSFTADTQYF. The CDR3 DNA sequence: TGTGCCAGCAGCAGCTTTACCGCGGATACGCAGTATTTT. The chain links TRBV6-1 to TRBJ2-3; D is unresolved. The V gene lost 6 bases and the J gene lost 6 bases, with 13 bases spanning the gap. The length of the CDR3 is 13 residues. CDR1 MNHNS and CDR2 SASEGT come from the germline V gene.

This sequence joins TRBV18 and TRBJ2-5; D may be TRBD1 (5 bases). V was trimmed by 6 bases and J by 1 base, leaving 15 bases between them. Germline lookup yields CDR1 KGHSH and CDR2 LQKENI. The CDR3 consists of 15 residues. The chain's CDR3 is CASSPVRQTQETQYF. CDR3 DNA: TGTGCCAGCTCCCCAGTACGACAGACCCAAGAGACCCAGTACTTC.

The chain combines TRBV6-5 with TRBJ1-5; perhaps TRBD1 as D (6 bases). The CDR3 contains 13 residues. Germline V lookup: CDR1 MNHEY, CDR2 SVGAGI. Trimming took 8 bases from V and 5 from J, leaving 13 bases between them. CDR3: CASGTGAYQPQHF. The CDR3, as DNA: TGTGCCAGCGGGACGGGGGCGTATCAGCCCCAGCATTTT.

This chain uses TRBV30 with TRBJ1-5; D is unclear. This CDR3 has 14 residues. V was cut by 2 bases and J by 0 bases, with 8 bases left in between. The germline CDR1 and CDR2 sequences are GTSNPN and SVGIG (reference sequence). This CDR3 is CAWSMQLSNQPQHF. The CDR3 DNA reads TGTGCCTGGAGTATGCAGCTTAGCAATCAGCCCCAGCATTTT.

The chain links TRBV11-3 to TRBJ2-1; D tentatively reads TRBD1 or TRBD2 (6 bases each). CDR1 and CDR2 from the germline V gene are SGHNT and YENEEA. V was clipped by 1 base and J by 9 bases, with 13 bases between them. The CDR3 contains 14 residues. CDR3 sequence (DNA): TGTGCCAGCAGCTTAGGACTCAAGGGGGGTGAGCAGTTCTTC. This encodes CASSLGLKGGEQFF.

This chain connects TRBV30 to TRBJ2-3, with D uncertain. V was trimmed by 3 bases and J by 2 bases, leaving 6 bases between them. Germline V gene data show CDR1 as GTSNPN and CDR2 as SVGIG (reference sequence). The CDR3 contains 12 residues. The CDR3 DNA follows: TGTGCCTGGAGGCTCGTCACAGATACGCAGTATTTT. Translated: CAWRLVTDTQYF.

The chain links TRBV19 to TRBJ2-1; D uncertain. The germline V gene has CDR1 LNHDA and CDR2 SQIVND (reference sequence). V was clipped by 0 bases and J by 9 bases, with 6 bases between them. This CDR3 region has 12 residues. CDR3 residues: CASSIDPSEQFF. For the CDR3, the DNA is TGTGCCAGTAGTATAGATCCGAGTGAGCAGTTCTTC. Together with reference TRBV19 and TRBJ2-1, the CDR3 gives the full variable domain: DGGITQSPKYLFRKEGQNVTLSCEQNLNHDAMYWYRQDPGQGLRLIYYSQIVNDFQKGDIAEGYSVSREKKESFPLTVTSAQKNPTAFYLCASSIDPSEQFFGPGTRLTVL.